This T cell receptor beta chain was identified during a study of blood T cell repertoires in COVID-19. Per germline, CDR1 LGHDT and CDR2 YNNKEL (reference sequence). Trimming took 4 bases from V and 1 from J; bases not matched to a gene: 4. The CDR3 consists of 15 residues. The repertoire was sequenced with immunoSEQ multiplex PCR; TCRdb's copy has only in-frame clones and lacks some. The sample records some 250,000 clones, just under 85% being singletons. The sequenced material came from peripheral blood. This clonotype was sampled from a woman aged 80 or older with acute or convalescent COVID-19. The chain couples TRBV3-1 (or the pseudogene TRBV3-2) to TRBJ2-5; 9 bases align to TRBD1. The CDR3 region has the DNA TGTGCCAGCAGCCTACGGACAGGGGCCCAAGAGACCCAGTACTTC. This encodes CASSLRTGAQETQYF.